The 10 T cell receptor beta chains below were found in one sample sequenced in a study of T cells in localized non-small cell lung cancer. Generated by immunoSEQ multiplex PCR, the TCRdb table keeps only in-frame clones and is missing some. This table has over 25,000 clones, approximately 92% appearing once. The sample consisted of peripheral blood, taken before any cancer treatment. The receptors derive from a female donor of 60 years or more with stage I lung adenocarcinoma.

V usage is TRBV6-1 and J usage is TRBJ1-2, with unresolved D. Germline CDR1 MNHNS, CDR2 SASEGT. The CDR3 spans 15 residues. Trimming removed 0 bases from V and 3 bases from J, with 11 bases in between. CDR3 sequence: CASSEAAARDYGYTF. The DNA of the CDR3 is TGTGCCAGCAGTGAAGCCGCGGCACGGGACTATGGCTACACCTTC.

The rearrangement joins TRBV7-8 to TRBJ1-1; D uncertain. Germline V gene lookup returns CDR1 SGHVS and CDR2 FQNEAQ. Trimming took 5 bases from V and 1 from J, leaving 8 bases between them. CDR3 length: 13 amino acids. The CDR3 region is CASSRPENTEAFF. As DNA, the CDR3 is TGTGCCAGCAGCCGCCCGGAGAACACTGAAGCTTTCTTT.

This rearrangement joins TRBV4-1 to TRBJ1-2; a weak D match, TRBD1 (6 bases). With 0 bases removed from V and 7 bases from J, the gap between germline ends came to 15 bases. This CDR3 has 15 residues. CDR1 is MGHRA, CDR2 YSYEKL, per germline. CDR3 amino acids: CASSQDAGVGGGYTF. The CDR3 DNA is TGCGCCAGCAGCCAAGATGCCGGGGTAGGGGGTGGCTACACCTTC.

This chain joins TRBV11-2 and TRBJ1-6; 7 bases map to TRBD1. Germline CDR1 SGHAT, CDR2 FQNNGV. V shed 3 bases, J shed 7 bases, and the junction held 3 bases outside the gene matches. CDR3 length: 14 residues. In DNA form, the CDR3 reads TGTGCCAGCAGCTTCCGGGACAGAAATTCACCCCTCCACTTT. Its protein product is CASSFRDRNSPLHF.

V usage is TRBV19 and J usage is TRBJ2-3, with D unresolved. Per the germline V gene, CDR1 is LNHDA and CDR2 is SQIVND (reference sequence). The germline V and J ends were trimmed by 5 bases and 1 base, with 13 bases remaining between them. CDR3 length: 15 residues. The CDR3 sequence: CASSPSPLGTDTQYF. The CDR3 coding sequence is TGTGCCAGTAGTCCGAGTCCTTTGGGCACAGATACGCAGTATTTT. Variable domain in full (rest from reference TRBV19 and TRBJ2-3): DGGITQSPKYLFRKEGQNVTLSCEQNLNHDAMYWYRQDPGQGLRLIYYSQIVNDFQKGDIAEGYSVSREKKESFPLTVTSAQKNPTAFYLCASSPSPLGTDTQYFGPGTRLTVL.

The rearrangement uses TRBV5-8 and TRBJ1-2; D possibly corresponds to TRBD1 (6 bases). Germline V gene sequence: CDR1 SGHTS, CDR2 YDEGEE. Trimming stripped 6 bases from V and 4 bases from J, with 19 bases between. This CDR3 is 15 amino acids long. DNA for the CDR3: TGTGCCAGCATCAAAATTACAGGGTCTCGCTATGGCTACACCTTC. Translating gives CASIKITGSRYGYTF.

The gene calls are TRBV29-1 and TRBJ1-2, with 7 bases matching TRBD1. Trimming at V came to 2 bases and at J to 10 bases, leaving 10 bases not matched to a gene. CDR1 SQVTM and CDR2 ANQGSEA come from the germline V gene. The CDR3 totals 13 residues. In DNA, the CDR3 is TGCAGCGTTGAAAAGACAGGGAACCGTGTCTACACCTTC. Amino acids: CSVEKTGNRVYTF.

This sequence joins TRBV7-3 and TRBJ2-1; TRBD2 matches 11 bases. The trim removed 5 bases at V and 5 bases at J, leaving 11 bases unmatched. Per germline, CDR1 SGHTA and CDR2 FQGTGA. This CDR3 is built from 17 residues. CDR3 sequence (DNA): TGTGCCAGCAGCCCCCGCCCACCGGGACTAGCGGACAATGAGCAGTTCTTC. Encoded protein: CASSPRPPGLADNEQFF.

The genes are TRBV10-3 and TRBJ1-2; 9 nucleotides agree with TRBD1. V was clipped by 10 bases and J by 7 bases; unmatched bases: 10. Germline-derived CDR1 and CDR2 are ENHRY and SYGVKD. There are 13 residues in the CDR3. In nucleotides, the CDR3 is TGTGCCACCTGGCCGGGACAGGGTGGTGGCTACACCTTC. Its translation: CATWPGQGGGYTF.

The chain couples TRBV7-9 to TRBJ1-5; D remains ambiguous. V gave up 5 bases and J gave up 3 bases, with 14 bases separating them. The CDR3 has 15 amino acids. Germline V gene sequence: CDR1 SEHNR, CDR2 FQNEAQ (reference sequence). The CDR3 DNA is TGTGCCAGCAGCCCCATCGGACGGGACAATCAGCCCCAGCATTTT. This sequence encodes CASSPIGRDNQPQHF.